This TCR beta chain was sequenced for a study of shared clonotypes between healthy human individuals. Assay used: immunoSEQ multiplex PCR; TCRdb lists only in-frame clones, some missing. The table includes about 2.4 million clones, 93% detected once. J was trimmed by 3 bases and V by 1 base; bases with no gene match: 11. CDR1 and CDR2 (germline): SGHRS, YFSETQ. The CDR3 is made up of 18 amino acids. The sequenced material came from naive CD4+ T cells from PBMCs. Regarding subset: CD45RA+ positively selected. This sequence joins TRBV5-1 and TRBJ1-3; 9 positions match TRBD1. The TCR originated in a young man in good health. Some clones in this sample may be carry-over from other donors' samples. In DNA, the CDR3 is TGCGCCAGCAGCTTGAGGGCTCCGGGACAGGGAATTGGAAACACCATATATTTT. Protein sequence: CASSLRAPGQGIGNTIYF.